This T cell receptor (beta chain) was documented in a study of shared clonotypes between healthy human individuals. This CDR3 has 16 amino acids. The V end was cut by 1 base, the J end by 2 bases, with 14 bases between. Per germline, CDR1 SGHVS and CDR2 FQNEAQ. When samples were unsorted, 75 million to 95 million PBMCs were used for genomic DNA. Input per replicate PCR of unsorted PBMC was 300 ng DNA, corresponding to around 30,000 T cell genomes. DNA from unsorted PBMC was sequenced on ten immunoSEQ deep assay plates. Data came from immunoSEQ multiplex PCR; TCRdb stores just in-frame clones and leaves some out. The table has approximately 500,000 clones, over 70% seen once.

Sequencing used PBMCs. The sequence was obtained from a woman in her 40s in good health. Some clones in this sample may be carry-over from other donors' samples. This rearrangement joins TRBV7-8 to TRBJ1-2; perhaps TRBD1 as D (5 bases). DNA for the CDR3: TGTGCCAGCAGCTTAGGCCGGGACCGAACAAACTATGGCTACACCTTC. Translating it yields CASSLGRDRTNYGYTF.